This record looks at one T cell receptor (beta chain) sequence and its context. This entry is derived from a study of blood T cell repertoires in COVID-19. Study context: COVID-19 samples collected from the United States, Italy and Spain covered acute and convalescent phases. The cDNA or gDNA used as material had been derived from T cells, B-cell-depleted T cells, or PBMCs.

In the original workflow: Estimation of nucleated cell counts was performed using reference gene primer amplification. Some clones are missing from TCRdb's copy, which holds only in-frame ones; the method was immunoSEQ multiplex PCR. V, J and clone size derive from that table, while D and trimming were established from the DNA sequence. The sample lists about 160,000 clones, 85% to 95% occurring once. Deletions cut 7 bases from V and 1 base from J, with 19 bases between. The CDR3 runs to 16 residues. Germline V lookup: CDR1 SGHAT, CDR2 FQNNGV. The source is a woman between 45 and 65 years old with acute or convalescent COVID-19. Source material: peripheral blood. The chain has TRBV11-2 and TRBJ1-2, with D tentatively TRBD1 (6 bases). The CDR3 protein is CASKSMTGPLNYGYTF. CDR3 coding DNA: TGTGCCAGCAAGTCTATGACAGGACCACTTAACTATGGCTACACCTTC.